This entry describes one TCR beta chain. The source of the sample is a study of blood T cell repertoires in COVID-19. Turning to the study itself: Acute-phase and convalescent COVID-19 samples originated in the United States, Italy and Spain. PBMCs, B-cell-depleted T cells, or T cells provided the cDNA or gDNA that made up the material.

Enrolled during active infection, Seattle patients were then followed longitudinally. The data were produced by immunoSEQ multiplex PCR, yet TCRdb's version contains in-frame clones alone and is incomplete. This sample has 200,000 to 300,000 clones; about four fifths occur once, and the top ten carry roughly 8%. The CDR3 loop spans 12 amino acids. The V gene's germline CDR1 is LGHDT and CDR2 YNNKEL (reference sequence). Deletions cut 3 bases from V and 10 bases from J, with 12 bases between. The chain links TRBV3-1 (or the pseudogene TRBV3-2) to TRBJ1-1, with D unresolved. What was sequenced was peripheral blood. The source is a woman older than 75 with COVID-19, enrolled during active disease. CDR3 amino acids: CASSHTDGGAFF. Written as DNA, the CDR3 is TGTGCCAGCAGCCACACGGACGGAGGAGCTTTCTTT.